A selection of T cell receptor beta chains follows, all from one sample in a study of T-cell memory formation after mild COVID-19. TCRdb processed the 5' RACE reads anew with MiXCR; each CDR3 protein has one entry. Altogether roughly 150,000 distinct CDR3 sequences are present, approximately 14% being singletons, with the ten largest covering roughly 15%. Sequences were obtained from PBMCs or a T cell subset sorted from them (not recorded which). Every receptor here comes from an adult woman who had mild COVID-19 (a few samples of this study predate the infection). Cell type and time point are not known. Each CDR3 is given with its conserved first and last residue. The order of the fields is clone size, V gene, J gene, D gene, CDR3 protein, CDR3 DNA. The D gene is left open where the match is weak. Some rows mark clone size as missing; the rest say once, few, many or name a class of expanded clone.

clone_size: NA
v_call: TRBV10-3
j_call: TRBJ2-7
d_call: NA
cdr3_aa: CATGADYEQYF
cdr3_nt: TGTGCCACCGGGGCGGACTACGAGCAGTACTTC

clone_size: NA
v_call: TRBV7-3
j_call: TRBJ2-1
d_call: TRBD1
cdr3_aa: CASSLGTGGFEQFF
cdr3_nt: TGTGCCAGCAGCCTCGGGACAGGGGGCTTTGAGCAGTTCTTC

clone_size: NA
v_call: TRBV7-7
j_call: TRBJ2-2
d_call: NA
cdr3_aa: CASSAGQPLNTGELFF
cdr3_nt: TGTGCCAGCAGCGCTGGGCAGCCTTTGAACACCGGGGAGCTGTTTTTT

clone_size: few
v_call: TRBV29-1
j_call: TRBJ1-2
d_call: NA
cdr3_aa: CSVMHYGYTF
cdr3_nt: TGCAGCGTTATGCACTATGGCTACACCTTC

clone_size: NA
v_call: TRBV7-9
j_call: TRBJ2-3
d_call: NA
cdr3_aa: CASSSARGTDTQYF
cdr3_nt: TGTGCCAGCAGCTCGGCTAGGGGCACAGATACGCAGTATTTT

clone_size: NA
v_call: TRBV20-1
j_call: TRBJ2-7
d_call: NA
cdr3_aa: CSASLDPPYEQYF
cdr3_nt: TGCAGTGCTAGTCTGGACCCTCCCTACGAGCAGTACTTC

clone_size: NA
v_call: TRBV20-1
j_call: TRBJ2-7
d_call: TRBD1
cdr3_aa: CSARKGQGTYEQYF
cdr3_nt: TGCAGTGCTAGAAAAGGACAGGGAACCTACGAGCAGTACTTC

clone_size: few
v_call: TRBV20-1
j_call: TRBJ2-1
d_call: TRBD2
cdr3_aa: CSATILRGTSRRSNEQFF
cdr3_nt: TGCAGTGCCACTATCTTACGTGGGACTAGCCGGAGGTCCAATGAGCAGTTCTTC

clone_size: NA
v_call: TRBV7-3
j_call: TRBJ2-7
d_call: TRBD2
cdr3_aa: CASSSGLAGGEQYF
cdr3_nt: TGTGCCAGCAGCTCGGGACTAGCGGGGGGCGAGCAGTACTTC

clone_size: NA
v_call: TRBV7-6
j_call: TRBJ2-7
d_call: NA
cdr3_aa: CASSLASGRGSEQYF
cdr3_nt: TGTGCCAGCAGCTTAGCGTCGGGACGGGGGTCCGAGCAGTACTTC

clone_size: NA
v_call: TRBV2
j_call: TRBJ2-1
d_call: NA
cdr3_aa: CASSGGTFLYNEQFF
cdr3_nt: TGTGCCAGCAGTGGGGGGACTTTCCTTTACAATGAGCAGTTCTTC

clone_size: few
v_call: TRBV4-3
j_call: TRBJ2-7
d_call: TRBD1
cdr3_aa: CASSPTGLSGEQYF
cdr3_nt: TGCGCCAGCAGCCCGACAGGGTTATCGGGGGAGCAGTACTTC

clone_size: NA
v_call: TRBV3-1
j_call: TRBJ1-5
d_call: TRBD1
cdr3_aa: CASSQGAPGGGQPQHF
cdr3_nt: TGTGCCAGCAGCCAAGGGGCCCCAGGGGGCGGTCAGCCCCAGCATTTT

clone_size: NA
v_call: TRBV19
j_call: TRBJ1-1
d_call: NA
cdr3_aa: CASSIVPQGLNTEAFF
cdr3_nt: TGTGCCAGTAGTATAGTGCCCCAAGGGTTGAACACTGAAGCTTTCTTT

clone_size: few
v_call: TRBV6-6
j_call: TRBJ1-1
d_call: NA
cdr3_aa: CASSWPRGKAFF
cdr3_nt: TGTGCCAGCAGCTGGCCCAGGGGTAAAGCTTTCTTT

clone_size: few
v_call: TRBV29-1
j_call: TRBJ1-4
d_call: NA
cdr3_aa: CSVEGQPGEKLFF
cdr3_nt: TGCAGCGTTGAAGGACAACCCGGTGAAAAACTGTTTTTT

clone_size: many
v_call: TRBV5-1
j_call: TRBJ1-4
d_call: NA
cdr3_aa: CASSLESGGGAEKLFF
cdr3_nt: TGCGCCAGCAGCTTGGAATCGGGGGGAGGCGCTGAAAAACTGTTTTTT

clone_size: few
v_call: TRBV27
j_call: TRBJ2-7
d_call: NA
cdr3_aa: CTTKKGQGYEQYF
cdr3_nt: TGTACCACAAAAAAAGGGCAGGGCTACGAGCAGTACTTC

clone_size: NA
v_call: TRBV6-6
j_call: TRBJ2-2
d_call: NA
cdr3_aa: CASSQGNTGELFF
cdr3_nt: TGTGCCAGCAGCCAGGGGAACACCGGGGAGCTGTTTTTT

clone_size: few
v_call: TRBV20-1
j_call: TRBJ2-5
d_call: TRBD2
cdr3_aa: CSAKSWGLAETQYF
cdr3_nt: TGCAGTGCAAAGTCCTGGGGACTAGCGGAGACCCAGTACTTC

clone_size: NA
v_call: TRBV5-1
j_call: TRBJ2-4
d_call: TRBD1
cdr3_aa: CASSLALQGGAKNIQYF
cdr3_nt: TGCGCCAGCAGCTTGGCCTTACAGGGGGGTGCCAAAAACATTCAGTACTTC

clone_size: NA
v_call: TRBV12-3/TRBV12-4
j_call: TRBJ2-2
d_call: TRBD1
cdr3_aa: CASSRTGWGAGELFF
cdr3_nt: TGTGCCAGCAGCAGGACAGGGTGGGGAGCGGGGGAGCTGTTTTTT

clone_size: NA
v_call: TRBV6-5
j_call: TRBJ2-7
d_call: NA
cdr3_aa: CASTTRGGRYEQYF
cdr3_nt: TGTGCCAGCACCACCCGTGGAGGGCGCTACGAGCAGTACTTC

clone_size: NA
v_call: TRBV5-1
j_call: TRBJ1-1
d_call: NA
cdr3_aa: CASSFQGGTEAFF
cdr3_nt: TGCGCCAGCAGCTTTCAGGGAGGCACTGAAGCTTTCTTT

clone_size: NA
v_call: TRBV6-2/TRBV6-3
j_call: TRBJ2-2
d_call: NA
cdr3_aa: CASSYPGELFF
cdr3_nt: TGTGCCAGCAGTTACCCTGGGGAGCTGTTTTTT

clone_size: NA
v_call: TRBV11-2
j_call: TRBJ2-5
d_call: TRBD2
cdr3_aa: CASSPISGGKETQYF
cdr3_nt: TGTGCCAGCAGCCCGATTAGCGGGGGGAAAGAGACCCAGTACTTC

clone_size: NA
v_call: TRBV6-2/TRBV6-3
j_call: TRBJ2-7
d_call: TRBD1
cdr3_aa: CASSYTGTGDEQYF
cdr3_nt: TGTGCCAGCAGTTACACCGGGACAGGGGACGAGCAGTACTTC

clone_size: few
v_call: TRBV12-3/TRBV12-4
j_call: TRBJ1-2
d_call: NA
cdr3_aa: CASSLSQTNYGYTF
cdr3_nt: TGTGCCAGCAGTTTGAGTCAAACAAACTATGGCTACACCTTC

clone_size: NA
v_call: TRBV5-1
j_call: TRBJ1-1
d_call: TRBD1
cdr3_aa: CASSLDPTGLNTEAFF
cdr3_nt: TGCGCCAGCAGCTTGGACCCGACAGGGCTGAACACTGAAGCTTTCTTT

clone_size: NA
v_call: TRBV5-1
j_call: TRBJ2-1
d_call: NA
cdr3_aa: CASSLERYSYNEQFF
cdr3_nt: TGCGCCAGCAGCTTGGAGCGCTACTCCTACAATGAGCAGTTCTTC

clone_size: few
v_call: TRBV5-1
j_call: TRBJ2-2
d_call: TRBD1
cdr3_aa: CASSLEGALGYTGELFF
cdr3_nt: TGCGCCAGCAGCTTGGAGGGGGCGCTGGGGTACACCGGGGAGCTGTTTTTT

clone_size: NA
v_call: TRBV12-3/TRBV12-4
j_call: TRBJ2-3
d_call: NA
cdr3_aa: CASAHLRRTDTQYF
cdr3_nt: TGTGCCAGCGCCCACCTTCGACGCACAGATACGCAGTATTTT

clone_size: few
v_call: TRBV7-6
j_call: TRBJ2-2
d_call: TRBD2
cdr3_aa: CASSLEKRASGDTGELFF
cdr3_nt: TGTGCCAGCAGCTTAGAGAAGCGGGCTAGCGGGGACACCGGGGAGCTGTTTTTT

clone_size: NA
v_call: TRBV30
j_call: TRBJ1-1
d_call: NA
cdr3_aa: CAWMGTANTEAFF
cdr3_nt: TGTGCCTGGATGGGGACGGCGAACACTGAAGCTTTCTTT

clone_size: NA
v_call: TRBV29-1
j_call: TRBJ2-7
d_call: TRBD1
cdr3_aa: CSVVGTGEGPYEQYF
cdr3_nt: TGCAGCGTAGTCGGGACAGGGGAAGGTCCCTACGAGCAGTACTTC

clone_size: many
v_call: TRBV7-3
j_call: TRBJ2-2
d_call: NA
cdr3_aa: CASSPLHTGELFF
cdr3_nt: TGTGCCAGCAGCCCGCTACACACCGGGGAGCTGTTTTTT

clone_size: NA
v_call: TRBV5-1
j_call: TRBJ1-1
d_call: TRBD1
cdr3_aa: CASSLGQGYGEAFF
cdr3_nt: TGCGCCAGCAGCTTGGGACAGGGTTATGGGGAAGCTTTCTTT

clone_size: NA
v_call: TRBV6-5
j_call: TRBJ1-1
d_call: NA
cdr3_aa: CASSYSLGQGFTEAFF
cdr3_nt: TGTGCCAGCAGTTACTCCTTGGGGCAGGGCTTCACTGAAGCTTTCTTT

clone_size: NA
v_call: TRBV6-2/TRBV6-3
j_call: TRBJ2-7
d_call: TRBD1
cdr3_aa: CASSYSLYGTGDYEQYF
cdr3_nt: TGTGCCAGCAGTTACTCGTTATACGGGACAGGAGACTACGAGCAGTACTTC

clone_size: few
v_call: TRBV7-9
j_call: TRBJ1-1
d_call: NA
cdr3_aa: CASSPGGSMNTEAFF
cdr3_nt: TGTGCCAGCAGCCCGGGGGGGTCCATGAACACTGAAGCTTTCTTT

clone_size: NA
v_call: TRBV6-5
j_call: TRBJ2-3
d_call: NA
cdr3_aa: CASRTGGATDTQYF
cdr3_nt: TGTGCCAGCAGGACAGGAGGGGCTACAGATACGCAGTATTTT

clone_size: NA
v_call: TRBV18
j_call: TRBJ2-1
d_call: NA
cdr3_aa: CASSPPGTGYNEQFF
cdr3_nt: TGTGCCAGCTCACCGCCGGGGACGGGGTACAATGAGCAGTTCTTC

clone_size: NA
v_call: TRBV12-3/TRBV12-4
j_call: TRBJ2-5
d_call: TRBD1
cdr3_aa: CASSFGTARETQYF
cdr3_nt: TGTGCCAGCAGTTTCGGGACAGCCAGGGAGACCCAGTACTTC

clone_size: few
v_call: TRBV5-1
j_call: TRBJ2-5
d_call: TRBD2
cdr3_aa: CASSPATSGKETQYF
cdr3_nt: TGCGCCAGCAGCCCCGCGACTAGCGGTAAAGAGACCCAGTACTTC

clone_size: many
v_call: TRBV4-3
j_call: TRBJ1-2
d_call: NA
cdr3_aa: CASSTLRGVGGYTF
cdr3_nt: TGCGCCAGCAGCACCCTAAGGGGAGTGGGGGGCTACACCTTC

clone_size: NA
v_call: TRBV9
j_call: TRBJ2-1
d_call: TRBD2
cdr3_aa: CASSVDLSGGYEQFF
cdr3_nt: TGTGCCAGCAGCGTAGATTTAAGCGGGGGGTATGAGCAGTTCTTC

clone_size: NA
v_call: TRBV20-1
j_call: TRBJ2-4
d_call: NA
cdr3_aa: CSATPWDENIQYF
cdr3_nt: TGCAGTGCTACCCCATGGGATGAAAACATTCAGTACTTC

clone_size: NA
v_call: TRBV5-1
j_call: TRBJ2-7
d_call: TRBD2
cdr3_aa: CASSPRTGGEQYF
cdr3_nt: TGCGCCAGCAGCCCCAGGACGGGAGGGGAGCAGTACTTC

clone_size: many
v_call: TRBV25-1
j_call: TRBJ2-3
d_call: TRBD2
cdr3_aa: CASSESRGDADTQYF
cdr3_nt: TGTGCCAGCAGTGAATCTCGGGGGGACGCAGATACGCAGTATTTT

clone_size: few
v_call: TRBV6-5
j_call: TRBJ2-2
d_call: TRBD2
cdr3_aa: CASSYMLAGGPGELFF
cdr3_nt: TGTGCCAGCAGTTACATGCTAGCGGGGGGACCCGGGGAGCTGTTTTTT

clone_size: NA
v_call: TRBV5-6
j_call: TRBJ2-3
d_call: NA
cdr3_aa: CASSLEGVSDTQYF
cdr3_nt: TGTGCCAGCAGCTTGGAAGGGGTTTCAGATACGCAGTATTTT

clone_size: few
v_call: TRBV18
j_call: TRBJ2-7
d_call: NA
cdr3_aa: CASSPYPGREQYF
cdr3_nt: TGTGCCAGCTCACCATATCCAGGGCGGGAGCAGTACTTC